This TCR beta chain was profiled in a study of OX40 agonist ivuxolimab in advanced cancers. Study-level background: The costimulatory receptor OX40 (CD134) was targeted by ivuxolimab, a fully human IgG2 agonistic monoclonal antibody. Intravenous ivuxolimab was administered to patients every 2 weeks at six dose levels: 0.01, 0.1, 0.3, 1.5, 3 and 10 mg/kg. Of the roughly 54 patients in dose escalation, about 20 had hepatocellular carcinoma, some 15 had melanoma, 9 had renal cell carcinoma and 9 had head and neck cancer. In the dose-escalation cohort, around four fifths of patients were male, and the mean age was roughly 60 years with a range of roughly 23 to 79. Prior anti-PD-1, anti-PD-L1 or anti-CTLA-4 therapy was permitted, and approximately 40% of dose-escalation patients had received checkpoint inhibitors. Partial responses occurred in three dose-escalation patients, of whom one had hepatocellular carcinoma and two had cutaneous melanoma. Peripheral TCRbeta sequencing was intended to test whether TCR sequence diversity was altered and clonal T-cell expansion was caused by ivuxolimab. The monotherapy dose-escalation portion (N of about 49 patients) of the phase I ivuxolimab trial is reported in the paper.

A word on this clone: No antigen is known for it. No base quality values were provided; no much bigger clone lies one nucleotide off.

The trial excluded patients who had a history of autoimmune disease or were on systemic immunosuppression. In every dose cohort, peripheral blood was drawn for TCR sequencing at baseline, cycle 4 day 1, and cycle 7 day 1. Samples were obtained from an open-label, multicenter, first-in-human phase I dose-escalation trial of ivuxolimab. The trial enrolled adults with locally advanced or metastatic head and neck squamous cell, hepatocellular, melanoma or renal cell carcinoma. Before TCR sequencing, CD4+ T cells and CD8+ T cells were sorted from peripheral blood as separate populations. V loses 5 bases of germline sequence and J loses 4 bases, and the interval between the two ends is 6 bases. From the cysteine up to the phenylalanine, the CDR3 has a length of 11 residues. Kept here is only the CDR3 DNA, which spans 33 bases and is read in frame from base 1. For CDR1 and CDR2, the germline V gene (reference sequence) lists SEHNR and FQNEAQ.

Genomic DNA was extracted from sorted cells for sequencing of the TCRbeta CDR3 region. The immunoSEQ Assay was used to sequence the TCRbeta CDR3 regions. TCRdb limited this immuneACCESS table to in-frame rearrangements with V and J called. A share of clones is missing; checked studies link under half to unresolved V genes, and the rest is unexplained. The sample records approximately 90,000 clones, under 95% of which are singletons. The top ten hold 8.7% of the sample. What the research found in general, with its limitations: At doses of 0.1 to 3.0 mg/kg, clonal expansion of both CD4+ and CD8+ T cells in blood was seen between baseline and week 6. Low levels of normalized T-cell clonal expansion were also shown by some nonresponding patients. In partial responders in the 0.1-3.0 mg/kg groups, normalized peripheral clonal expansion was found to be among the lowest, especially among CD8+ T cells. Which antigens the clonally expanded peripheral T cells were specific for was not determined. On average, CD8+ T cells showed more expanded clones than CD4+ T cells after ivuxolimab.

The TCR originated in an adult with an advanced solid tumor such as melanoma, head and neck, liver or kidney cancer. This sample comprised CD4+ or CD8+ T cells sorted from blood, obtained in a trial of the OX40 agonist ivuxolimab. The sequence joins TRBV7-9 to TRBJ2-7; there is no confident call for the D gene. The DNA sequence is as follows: TGTGCCAGCAGCCGTGAATACGAGCAGTACTTC. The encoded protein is CASSREYEQYF.